Described below is a single TCR beta chain sequence and its context. Its matching antigen is unknown. Expressed TCRB transcripts were sequenced because the isolated RNA had all been reverse transcribed beforehand. TCRdb's copy holds only in-frame clones and misses some; the assay was immunoSEQ multiplex PCR. The repertoire includes a few hundred thousand clones, less than 20% of them detected once, and 0.044% sits in the top ten. These data originate in a study of beta chain features in type 1 diabetes. Across the whole study: Sorted cells from all samples, numbering approximately 110,000,000, were examined. Overall study results and limits: Sequencing from cDNA could over-represent high-TCR-expressing cells.

The ends were cut back, 7 bases at V and 2 bases at J, with 12 bases in the middle. Germline assignment: CDR1 LNHDA and CDR2 SQIVND (reference sequence). CDR3 length: 14 amino acids. Sample: naive CD4+ T cells from blood. The receptor was isolated from a young woman in good health. The chain links TRBV19 to TRBJ1-5, with a possible D match to TRBD1 (5 bases). CDR3: CASTWGSGNQPQHF. The DNA for the CDR3 is TGTGCCAGTACGTGGGGCTCTGGCAATCAGCCCCAGCATTTT.